This T cell receptor (beta chain) was sequenced for a study of shared clonotypes between healthy human individuals. Study overall: Three plates were used per donor for CD4 naive, three for CD4 memory, two for CD8 naive and one for CD8 memory.

Splitting of CD4+ cells produced CD45RA+ naive and CD45RA-negative memory subsets. The CDR3 is 13 residues long. Trimming took 6 bases from V and 0 from J; bases not matched to a gene: 0. Germline V CDR1 and CDR2: MGHDK, SYGVNS. The sorted-subset replicate PCRs were given around 190 ng DNA, which is tens of thousands of T cell genomes. The protocol was immunoSEQ multiplex PCR, while the TCRdb copy is restricted to in-frame clones and leaves out a portion. The top ten clones hold roughly 0.13% of a sample with millions of clones, over 85% of them seen once. This clonotype was sampled from a man between 18 and 29 years old in good health. The rearrangement uses TRBV25-1 and TRBJ2-3; 7 positions match TRBD1. Input material: naive CD4+ T cells sorted from blood. Subset reported: CD45RA+ positively selected. As DNA, the CDR3 is TGTGCCAGCAGGGACAGGAGCACAGATACGCAGTATTTT. Translated: CASRDRSTDTQYF. The variable domain in full, completed from reference TRBV25-1 and TRBJ2-3, reads EADIYQTPRYLVIGTGKKITLECSQTMGHDKMYWYQQDPGMELHLIHYSYGVNSTEKGDLSSESTVSRIRTEHFPLTLESARPSHTSQYLCASRDRSTDTQYFGPGTRLTVL.